Shown below are 25 T cell receptor beta chains from a single sample sequenced in a study of tumor and adjacent non-tumor tissue in lung cancer (dated by TCRdb to 2016 to 2019). Bulk unsorted tissue served as the source for RNA extraction, and RNA quality was assessed using a NanoDrop ND-1000 and an Agilent 2100. Library construction relied on multiplex PCR. Sequencer: Illumina HiSeq 2500. TCRbeta libraries were constructed through three rounds of nested PCR with primers (Table S4) according to protocols adapted from ARM-PCR. Using fastp trimming at Q25 and MiXCR clonotype assembly, TCRdb reanalyzed the public sequencing data and kept in-frame beta chains. Every distinct CDR3 protein forms one entry, paired with its most common genes and DNA. For this sample the table gives about 93,000 distinct CDR3 sequences, of which about three fifths were detected only once. Roughly 15% of the sample rests with the top ten.

The sequencing input was lung tumor tissue. These receptors were obtained from a man aged 70 or older with non-small cell lung cancer.

As concerns this clonotype: The conserved final phenylalanine or tryptophan is absent from the CDR3, which likely points to a read error. The rearrangement joins TRBV29-1 to TRBJ2-1, with a tentative D call TRBD2 (6 bases). The CDR3 has 12 residues. V lost 7 bases and J lost 5, with 12 bases in between. Germline values: CDR1 SQVTM, CDR2 ANQGSEA. The CDR3 reads CSAPGLNNEQFV. In nucleotides, the CDR3 is TGCAGCGCACCGGGACTGAACAATGAGCAGTTCGTC.

The rearrangement joins TRBV11-2 to TRBJ2-2; D may be TRBD2 (6 bases). Germline CDR1 is SGHAT and CDR2 is FQNNGV. With 6 bases removed from V and 10 bases from J, the gap between germline ends came to 27 bases. The CDR3 consists of 17 residues. The CDR3 nucleotides are TGTGCCAGCAGTTCGGGACCAGGTGGGACTTACAGTAAGGAGCTGTTTTTT. Its protein is CASSSGPGGTYSKELFF.

Regarding this clonotype: This may arise from a read error, as a much more abundant clone is one base away. The chain links TRBV12-3 or TRBV12-4 to TRBJ1-1, with D unclear. This CDR3 spans 13 amino acids. Written as DNA, the CDR3 is TGTGCCAGCAGCGCCGACGGGAACACTGAAGCTTCCTTT. Residues: CASSADGNTEASF.

This chain connects TRBV10-3 to TRBJ2-7; 8 bases align to TRBD2. Germline values: CDR1 ENHRY, CDR2 SYGVKD. V shed 4 bases and J 5 bases; nucleotides not matched to a gene: 16. The CDR3 contains 17 residues. CDR3 in amino acids: CAISGKLGLAGDDEQYF. The DNA for the CDR3 is TGTGCCATCAGTGGAAAACTTGGACTAGCAGGGGACGACGAGCAGTACTTC.

Notes on this clonotype: A junction boundary mismatches the germline segment, possibly from a read error. This chain connects TRBV4-1 to TRBJ2-2; D is uncertain. In germline, CDR1 is MGHRA, CDR2 YSYEKL. The CDR3 loop spans 16 amino acids. The CDR3 protein is CVSSQEAARNTGELFF. The CDR3 coding sequence is TGCGTCAGCAGCCAAGAGGCTGCACGCAACACCGGGGAGCTGTTTTTT.

This clonotype was counted many times. The chain joins TRBV7-9 to TRBJ1-5, with unresolved D. CDR1 and CDR2 (germline): SEHNR, FQNEAQ (reference sequence). V was shortened by 3 bases and J by 2 bases, with 8 bases between the two germline ends. The CDR3 spans 14 residues. The CDR3, as DNA: TGTGCCAGCAGCTTCCGGGGTGGCAATCAGCCCCAGCATTTT. Encoded protein: CASSFRGGNQPQHF.

The gene calls are TRBV20-1 and TRBJ1-4; D ambiguous. In germline, CDR1 is DFQATT, CDR2 SNEGSKA (reference sequence). Between the trimmed V and J ends, which lost 0 bases and 5 bases, there was a span of 19 bases. The CDR3 sequence is 17 residues long. CDR3 bases: TGCAGTGCTAGAGATCCGGAGGCTTACAGCAGGAATGAAAAACTGTTTTTT. This codes for CSARDPEAYSRNEKLFF.

Regarding this clonotype: This CDR3 fails to terminate in the conserved phenylalanine or tryptophan, so it likely reflects a read error. Because the CDR3's place on the DNA is in doubt, the DNA is left out and the CDR3 is given as listed by TCRdb. The chain is built from TRBV11-2 and TRBJ2-7; TRBD1, the table's D call, lacks a check against the DNA. The germline gives CDR1 SGHAT, CDR2 FQNNGV. The CDR3 spans 9 amino acids, including both terminal residues. CDR3 residues: CGSSLERGG.

This clonotype was seen a single time. Mismatch with germline at one junction end may stem from a read error. The chain recombines TRBV4-2 with TRBJ2-7, with D tentatively TRBD2 (5 bases). Germline-derived CDR1 and CDR2 are LGHNA and YNFKEQ. The CDR3 extends over 15 amino acids. CDR3 in amino acids: CASSQRAGAPGVQYF. Written as DNA, the CDR3 is TGTGCCAGCAGCCAACGGGCCGGCGCGCCCGGGGTGCAGTACTTT.

At least ten counts were recorded for this clonotype. This rearrangement joins TRBV12-3 or TRBV12-4 to TRBJ1-2, with D maybe TRBD1 (6 bases). There are 15 residues in the CDR3. The V end was cut by 6 bases, the J end by 0 bases, with 14 bases between. CDR3 sequence reads: CASRVGQSSNYGYTF. The CDR3, as DNA: TGTGCCAGCAGAGTTGGACAGTCCTCTAACTATGGCTACACCTTC.

This clonotype was recorded many times. The chain couples TRBV12-3 or TRBV12-4 to TRBJ2-2; 9 bases are a match to TRBD1. This CDR3 has 15 residues. Trimming cost V 7 bases and J 3 bases; bases outside gene matches: 6. The CDR3 sequence: CASTSGQGHTGELFF. The CDR3 DNA follows: TGTGCCAGCACCTCCGGACAGGGGCACACCGGGGAGCTGTTTTTT.

Points on this clonotype: Its ends do not fully match the called genes, so a read error is possible. CDR3 residues: CVSSYGRTSEQYF. In DNA, the CDR3 is TGTGTCAGCAGCTATGGACGGACCTCCGAGCAGTACTTC. This chain uses TRBV6-6 with TRBJ2-7; the D is unclear. CDR1 is MNHNY and CDR2 is SVGAGI in the germline V gene (reference sequence). The length of the CDR3 is 13 residues.

Details on this clonotype: No conserved phenylalanine or tryptophan is present at the end of the CDR3, so a read error is the likely explanation. The chain carries TRBV11-2 and TRBJ2-3; 8 nucleotides agree with TRBD1. Germline CDR1 reads SGHAT; CDR2 reads FQNNGV. There are 19 residues in the CDR3. In nucleotides, the CDR3 is TGTGCCAACAGCTCCCATCGAGACGGCAGGGGGCTGTACACAGATACGCAGTATCTA. This encodes CANSSHRDGRGLYTDTQYL.

Regarding this clonotype: This CDR3 fails to terminate in the conserved phenylalanine or tryptophan, so it likely reflects a read error. This chain connects TRBV20-1 to TRBJ1-4, with 9 bases aligning to TRBD1. The V gene end was trimmed by 3 bases and the J gene end by 13 bases; junction bases not matched to a gene: 6. CDR1 and CDR2 from the germline V gene are DFQATT and SNEGSKA (reference sequence). The CDR3 loop spans 12 amino acids. CDR3 sequence reads: CSARTTGGRLFV. CDR3 nucleotides: TGCAGTGCTAGGACGACAGGGGGGAGACTGTTTGTT.

Concerning this clonotype itself: Relative to the germline gene, one junction end is altered; a read error may explain this. The chain uses TRBV6-5 and TRBJ2-5; a possible D gene is TRBD1 (6 bases). The CDR3 has 16 amino acids. CDR1 and CDR2 from the germline V gene are MNHEY and SVGAGI. In nucleotides, the CDR3 is TGTGCCAGCAGCCTAAGAGAAGGGCCAGATTGGGACATCCAGTATTTC. Protein product: CASSLREGPDWDIQYF.

Regarding this clonotype: A single base separates this from a much larger clone, so it may be a read error. The CDR3 reads CASRAGASGRVGELFF. Written as DNA, the CDR3 is TGTGCCAGCAGAGCCGGGGCTAGCGGGAGAGTCGGGGAGCTGTTTTTT. The chain has TRBV12-3 or TRBV12-4 and TRBJ2-2; 10 bases agree with TRBD2. V shed 6 bases and J 7 bases; nucleotides not matched to a gene: 11. The length of the CDR3 is 16 residues.

This clonotype has just one count. Given a much more abundant clone one base away, this may be a read error. V gene TRBV5-1 combines with J gene TRBJ2-7; maybe TRBD1 (6 bases). CDR1 SGHRS and CDR2 YFSETQ come from the germline V gene. The CDR3 is 14 residues long. The CDR3 loop is CASSPGTRNYERYF. As DNA, the CDR3 is TGCGCCAGCAGCCCGGGGACACGGAACTACGAGCGGTACTTC. The entire variable domain, with the rest obtained from reference TRBV5-1 and TRBJ2-7, is as follows: KAGVTQTPRYLIKTRGQQVTLSCSPISGHRSVSWYQQTPGQGLQFLFEYFSETQRNKGNFPGRFSGRQFSNSRSEMNVSTLELGDSALYLCASSPGTRNYERYFGPGTRLTVT.

In the case of this clonotype: Given a much more abundant clone one base away, this may be a read error. CDR3 in DNA: TGTGCCAGCAGTTACGGGTGGAAAGGGCGTAAAGATACGCAGTATTTT. It translates to CASSYGWKGRKDTQYF. The chain employs TRBV6-5 and TRBJ2-3; the D is unclear. The ends were cut back, 2 bases at V and 5 bases at J, with 17 bases in the middle. CDR1 and CDR2 (germline): MNHEY, SVGAGI. The CDR3 sequence is 16 residues long.

The CDR3 reads CAGSLRTGLAGWYQETQYF. In DNA form, the CDR3 reads TGTGCGGGCAGCTTGAGAACGGGACTAGCTGGTTGGTACCAAGAGACCCAGTACTTC. The gene calls are TRBV11-1 and TRBJ2-5; the match to TRBD2 covers 9 bases. CDR3 length: 19 residues. Germline-derived CDR1 and CDR2 are SGHAT and FQDESV (reference sequence).

Regarding this clonotype: At one of its ends the junction is not consistent with the germline gene, which may arise from a read error. The V and J genes are TRBV12-3 or TRBV12-4 and TRBJ2-3; perhaps TRBD1 as D (6 bases). The CDR3 extends over 13 amino acids. This chain's CDR3 is CASIPQGPDTQYF. The CDR3 nucleotides read TGTGCCAGCATACCTCAGGGGCCAGATACGCAGTATTTC.

This sequence joins TRBV28 and TRBJ2-7; 8 nucleotides align to TRBD1. This CDR3 has 15 amino acids. V gave up 5 bases and J gave up 1 base; unmatched junction bases: 7. CDR1 and CDR2 from the germline V gene are MDHEN and SYDVKM. The chain's CDR3 is CASSLPGTGSYEQYF. Written as DNA, the CDR3 is TGTGCCAGCAGTCTTCCCGGGACAGGTTCCTACGAGCAGTACTTC.

Of note for this clonotype: At one boundary the junction diverges from the germline segment, which might be a read error. CDR3 DNA sequence: TGTGCCATCAGTCCCGTGTCGCGGGGGGGCGCAGATACCCAGTATTTT. It translates to CAISPVSRGGADTQYF. The chain joins TRBV10-3 to TRBJ2-3; 9 bases are a match to TRBD2. The germline V gene has CDR1 ENHRY and CDR2 SYGVKD. The CDR3 has 16 residues.

Ten or more counts support this clonotype. The rearrangement links TRBV5-6 to TRBJ2-1, with TRBD1 matching over 7 bases. Trimming cost V 0 bases and J 9 bases; bases outside gene matches: 9. The CDR3 has 15 amino acids. Per the germline V gene, CDR1 is SGHDT and CDR2 is YYEEEE. The DNA for the CDR3 is TGTGCCAGCAGCTTGGTACGGGCCAGGGGGAGTGAGCAGTTCTTC. Protein product: CASSLVRARGSEQFF.

V is TRBV12-5 and J is TRBJ1-4, with D unclear. Germline V gives CDR1 LGHNT, CDR2 FRNRAP. This CDR3 is built from 14 residues. Trimming removed 5 bases from V and 7 bases from J, with 14 bases in between. The CDR3 spells CASGLRGLAEKLFF. DNA of the CDR3: TGTGCTAGTGGTCTCCGAGGGCTGGCTGAAAAACTGTTTTTT.

The V and J genes are TRBV4-2 and TRBJ2-2; 7 bases are shared with TRBD2. The germline CDR1 and CDR2 sequences are LGHNA and YNFKEQ. V lost 2 bases to trimming and J lost 9 bases; unmatched junction nucleotides: 12. CDR3 size: 16 residues. As DNA, the CDR3 is TGTGCCAGCAGCCAAACTGGCGGGAGTTTAGGCAGGGAGCTGTTTTTT. It encodes CASSQTGGSLGRELFF.